This T cell receptor (beta chain) was identified during a study of T cell changes during pregnancy in multiple sclerosis (dated by TCRdb to about 2019). Regarding the study in general: Changes in the T cell repertoire over the course of pregnancy were examined in this study in women with multiple sclerosis.

Unmatched junction bases come to 1, with V trimmed by 4 bases and J by 0 bases. The CDR3 runs 15 residues from the cysteine to the phenylalanine. The DNA shown is the 45-base CDR3, in frame from base 1. The CDR1 and CDR2 encoded by the germline V gene are MNHNS and SASEGT. With regard to this clone: The specificity of this receptor is unknown. Base qualities are not recorded, but no much larger clone differs from it by a single base.

Library method: the immunoSEQ multiplex PCR assay. As stored in TCRdb, this immuneACCESS dataset retains in-frame rearrangements with V and J assigned. A fraction of the clones does not appear; measured against another copy, unresolved V genes explain less than half of the discrepancy, and the remainder lacks a known reason. The sample table records 30,000 to 40,000 clones; over 75% of these occur just once. The ten largest clonotypes hold more than 0.45% of the sample. The clonotype originates from a female donor in good health, enrolled as a control in a pregnancy study. Source: CD4+ T cells from peripheral blood mononuclear cells, taken in the first trimester of pregnancy. The sequence is built from TRBV6-1 and TRBJ2-2; 8 junctional bases match TRBD1. The nucleotide sequence reads TGTGCCAGCAGTGGGACAGGGTCGAACACCGGGGAGCTGTTTTTT. Protein translation: CASSGTGSNTGELFF.